This T cell receptor beta chain was retrieved from a study of shared clonotypes between healthy human individuals. On the study more broadly: Every donor yielded three CD4 naive, three CD4 memory, two CD8 naive and one CD8 memory plate.

Regarding this clone: The target antigen is unknown.

Regarding the study as a whole: It was observed that approximately 5% of naive CD4 clonotypes were shared across several donors. Clonotypes which were not shared had lower generation probabilities than clonotypes that all four donors shared.

V was pared by 2 bases and J by 6 bases, with 19 bases of the junction left unmatched. CDR1 and CDR2 from the germline V gene are LNHNV and YYDKDF (reference sequence). The CDR3 runs to 19 residues. Clones were sequenced by immunoSEQ multiplex PCR, and TCRdb holds only the in-frame ones, with some missing. The sample has some 2.1 million clones, 85% to 95% seen once. The J gene is TRBJ2-1, the V gene TRBV15; 7 bases are shared with TRBD2. Sequencing was performed on naive CD4+ T cells sorted from blood. As for subset: CD45RA+ positively selected. The TCR comes from a man aged 18 to 35 in good health. The CDR3 bases are TGTGCCACCAGCAGACAAAGAATGGGTCTGGGGGGAGGGTCCAATGAGCAGTTCTTC. Amino acid sequence: CATSRQRMGLGGGSNEQFF.